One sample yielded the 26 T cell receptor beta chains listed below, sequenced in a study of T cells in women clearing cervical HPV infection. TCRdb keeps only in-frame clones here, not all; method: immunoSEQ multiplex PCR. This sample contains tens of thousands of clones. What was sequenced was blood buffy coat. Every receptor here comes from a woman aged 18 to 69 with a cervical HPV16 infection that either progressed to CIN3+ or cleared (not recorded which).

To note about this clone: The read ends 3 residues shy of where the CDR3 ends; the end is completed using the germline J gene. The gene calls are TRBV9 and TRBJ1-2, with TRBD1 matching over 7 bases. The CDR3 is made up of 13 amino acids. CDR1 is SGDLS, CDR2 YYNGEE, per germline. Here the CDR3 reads CASSPDRVQGYTF. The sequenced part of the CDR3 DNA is TGTGCCAGCAGCCCCGACAGGGTCCAAGGC.

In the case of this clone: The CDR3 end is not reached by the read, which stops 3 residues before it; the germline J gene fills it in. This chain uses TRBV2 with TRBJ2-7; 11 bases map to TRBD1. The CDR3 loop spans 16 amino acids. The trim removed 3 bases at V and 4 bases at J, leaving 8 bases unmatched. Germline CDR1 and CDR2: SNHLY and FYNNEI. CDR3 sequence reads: CASSDRTGGRAYEQYF. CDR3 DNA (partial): TGTGCCAGCAGTGACCGGACAGGGGGCAGGGCGTACGAG.

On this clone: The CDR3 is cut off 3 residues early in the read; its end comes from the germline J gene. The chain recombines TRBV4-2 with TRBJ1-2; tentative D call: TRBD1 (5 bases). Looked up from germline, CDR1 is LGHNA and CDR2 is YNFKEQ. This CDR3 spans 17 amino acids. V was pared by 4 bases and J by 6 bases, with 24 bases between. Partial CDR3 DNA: TGTGCCAGCAGCCTCAACTCAGGGATAGCCCTCCTCAATGGC. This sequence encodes CASSLNSGIALLNG. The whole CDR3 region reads CASSLNSGIALLNGYTF.

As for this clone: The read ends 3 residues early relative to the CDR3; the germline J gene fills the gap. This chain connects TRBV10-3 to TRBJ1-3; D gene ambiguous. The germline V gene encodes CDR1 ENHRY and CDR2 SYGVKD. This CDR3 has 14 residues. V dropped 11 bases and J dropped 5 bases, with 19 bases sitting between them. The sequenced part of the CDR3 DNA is TGTGCCGCGTACAGCCCTTTCAGCAGAAACACC. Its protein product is CAAYSPFSRNT. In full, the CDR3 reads CAAYSPFSRNTIYF.

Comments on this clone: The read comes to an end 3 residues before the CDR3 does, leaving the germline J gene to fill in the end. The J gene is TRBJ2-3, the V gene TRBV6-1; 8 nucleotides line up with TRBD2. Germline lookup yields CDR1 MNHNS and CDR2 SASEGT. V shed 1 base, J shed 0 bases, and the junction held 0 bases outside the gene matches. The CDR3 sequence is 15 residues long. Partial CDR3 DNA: TGTGCCAGCAGTGAAGAGCGGGGGAGCACAGATACG. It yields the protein CASSEERGSTDT. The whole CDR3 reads CASSEERGSTDTQYF.

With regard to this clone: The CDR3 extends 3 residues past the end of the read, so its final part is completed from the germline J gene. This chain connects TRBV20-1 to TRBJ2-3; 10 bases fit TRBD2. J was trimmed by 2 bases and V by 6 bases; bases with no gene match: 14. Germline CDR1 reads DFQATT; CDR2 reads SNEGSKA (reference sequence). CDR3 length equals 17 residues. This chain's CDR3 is CSASRLAGAYSTDTQYF. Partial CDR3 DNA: TGCAGTGCCAGCCGGCTAGCGGGGGCCTACTCCACAGATACG.

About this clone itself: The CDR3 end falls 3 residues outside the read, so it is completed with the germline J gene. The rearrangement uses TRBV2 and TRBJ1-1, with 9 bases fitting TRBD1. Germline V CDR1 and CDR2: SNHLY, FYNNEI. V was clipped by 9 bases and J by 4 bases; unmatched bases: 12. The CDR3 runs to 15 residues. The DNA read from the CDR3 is TGTGCCAGGAACCAGGGACAGGGAAAGGGCACTGAA. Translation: CARNQGQGKGTE. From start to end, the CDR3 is CARNQGQGKGTEAFF.

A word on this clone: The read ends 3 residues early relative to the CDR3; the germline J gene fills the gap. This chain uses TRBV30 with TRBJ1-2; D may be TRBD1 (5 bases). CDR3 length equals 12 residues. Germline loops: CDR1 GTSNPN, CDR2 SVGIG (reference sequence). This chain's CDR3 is CAWSKGSYDYTF. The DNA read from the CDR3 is TGTGCCTGGAGTAAGGGGTCCTACGAC.

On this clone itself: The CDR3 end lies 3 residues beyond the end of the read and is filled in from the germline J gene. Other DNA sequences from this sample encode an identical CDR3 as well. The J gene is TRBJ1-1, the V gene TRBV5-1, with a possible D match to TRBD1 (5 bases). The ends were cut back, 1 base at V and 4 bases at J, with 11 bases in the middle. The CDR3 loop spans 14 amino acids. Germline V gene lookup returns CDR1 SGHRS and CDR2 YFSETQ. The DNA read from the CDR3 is TGCGCCAGCAGCTTGCTGGGGGGGGGCACTGAA. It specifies CASSLLGGGTE. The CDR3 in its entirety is CASSLLGGGTEAFF.

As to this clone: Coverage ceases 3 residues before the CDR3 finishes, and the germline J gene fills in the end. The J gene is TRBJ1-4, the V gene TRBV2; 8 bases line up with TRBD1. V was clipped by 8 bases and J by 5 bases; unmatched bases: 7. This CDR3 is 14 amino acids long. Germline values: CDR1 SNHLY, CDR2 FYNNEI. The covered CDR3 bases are TGTGCCAGCCAACCGGGACAGGCCAATGAAAAA. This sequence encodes CASQPGQANEK. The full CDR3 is CASQPGQANEKLFF.

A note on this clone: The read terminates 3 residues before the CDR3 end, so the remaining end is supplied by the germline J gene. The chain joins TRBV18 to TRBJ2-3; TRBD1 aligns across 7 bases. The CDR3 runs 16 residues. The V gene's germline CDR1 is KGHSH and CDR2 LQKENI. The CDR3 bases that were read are TGTGCCAGCTCACGACAGGGTCGGGGTAGGTATCAGCCG. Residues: CASSRQGRGRYQP. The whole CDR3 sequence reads CASSRQGRGRYQPQYF.

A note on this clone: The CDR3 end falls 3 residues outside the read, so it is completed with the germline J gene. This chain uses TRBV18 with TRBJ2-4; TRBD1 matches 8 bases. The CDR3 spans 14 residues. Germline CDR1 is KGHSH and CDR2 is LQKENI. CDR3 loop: CASSGDRGKYGQYF. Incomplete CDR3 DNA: TGTGCCAGCTCCGGCGACAGGGGAAAGTATGGT.

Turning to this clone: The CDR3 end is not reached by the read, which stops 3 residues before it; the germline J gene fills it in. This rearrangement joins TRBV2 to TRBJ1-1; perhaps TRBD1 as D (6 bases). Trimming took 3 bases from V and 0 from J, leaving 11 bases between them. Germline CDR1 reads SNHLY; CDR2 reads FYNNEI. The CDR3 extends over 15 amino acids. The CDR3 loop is CASSDGQYMNTEAFF. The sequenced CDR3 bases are TGTGCCAGCAGTGATGGACAGTACATGAACACTGAA.

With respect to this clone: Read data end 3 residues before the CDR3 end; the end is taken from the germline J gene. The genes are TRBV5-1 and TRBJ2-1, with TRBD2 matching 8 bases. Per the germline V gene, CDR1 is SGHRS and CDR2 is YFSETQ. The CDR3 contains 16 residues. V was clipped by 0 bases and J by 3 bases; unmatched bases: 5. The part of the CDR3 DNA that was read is TGCGCCAGCAGCTTGGCTGGTAGCGGGGACTACAATGAG. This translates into CASSLAGSGDYNE. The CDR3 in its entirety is CASSLAGSGDYNEQFF.

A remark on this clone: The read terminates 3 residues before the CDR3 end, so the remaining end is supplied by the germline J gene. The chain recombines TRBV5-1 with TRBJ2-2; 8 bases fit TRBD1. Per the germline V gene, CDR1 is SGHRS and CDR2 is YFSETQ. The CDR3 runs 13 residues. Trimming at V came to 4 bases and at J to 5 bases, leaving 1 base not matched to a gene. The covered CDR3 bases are TGCGCCAGCAGCGGGACAGGTACCGGGGAG. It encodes CASSGTGTGE. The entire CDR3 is CASSGTGTGELFF.

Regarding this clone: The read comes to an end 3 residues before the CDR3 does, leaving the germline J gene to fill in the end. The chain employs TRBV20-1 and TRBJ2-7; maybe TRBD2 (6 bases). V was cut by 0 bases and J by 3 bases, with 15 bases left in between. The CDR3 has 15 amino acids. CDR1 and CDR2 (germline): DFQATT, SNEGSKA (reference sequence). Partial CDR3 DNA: TGCAGTGCTAGAGATTATGGGCGGGGAAGCTACGAG. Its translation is CSARDYGRGSYE. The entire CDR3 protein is CSARDYGRGSYEQYF.

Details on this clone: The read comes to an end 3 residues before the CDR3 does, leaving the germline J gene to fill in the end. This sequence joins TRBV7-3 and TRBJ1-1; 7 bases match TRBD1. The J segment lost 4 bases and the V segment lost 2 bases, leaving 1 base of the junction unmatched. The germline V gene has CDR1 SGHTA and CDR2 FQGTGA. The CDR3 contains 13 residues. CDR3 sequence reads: CASSLDRATEAFF. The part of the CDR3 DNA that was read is TGTGCCAGCAGCTTAGACAGGGCCACTGAA.

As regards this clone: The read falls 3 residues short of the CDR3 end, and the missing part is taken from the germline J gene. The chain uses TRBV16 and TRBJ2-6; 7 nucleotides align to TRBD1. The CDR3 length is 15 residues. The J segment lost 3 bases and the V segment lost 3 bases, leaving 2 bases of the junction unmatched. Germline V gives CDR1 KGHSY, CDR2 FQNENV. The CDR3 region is CASSQRGRGANVLTF. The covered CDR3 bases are TGTGCCAGCAGCCAGAGGGGGCGTGGGGCCAACGTC. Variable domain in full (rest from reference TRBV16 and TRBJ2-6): GEEVAQTPKHLVRGEGQKAKLYCAPIKGHSYVFWYQQVLKNEFKFLISFQNENVFDETGMPKERFSAKCLPNSPCSLEIQATKLEDSAVYFCASSQRGRGANVLTFGAGSRLTVL.

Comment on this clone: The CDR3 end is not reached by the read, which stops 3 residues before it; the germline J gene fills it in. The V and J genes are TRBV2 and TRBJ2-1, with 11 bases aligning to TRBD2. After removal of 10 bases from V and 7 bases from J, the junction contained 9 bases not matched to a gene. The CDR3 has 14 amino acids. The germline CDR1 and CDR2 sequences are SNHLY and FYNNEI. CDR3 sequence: CATLSGGAGNEQFF. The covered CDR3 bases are TGTGCCACCCTTAGCGGGGGGGCCGGTAATGAG.

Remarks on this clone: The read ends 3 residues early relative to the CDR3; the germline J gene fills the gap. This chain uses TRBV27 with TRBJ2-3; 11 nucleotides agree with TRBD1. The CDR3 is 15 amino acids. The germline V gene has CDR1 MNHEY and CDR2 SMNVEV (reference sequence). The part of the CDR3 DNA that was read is TGTGCCAGCAGTCGGACAGGGGGCTCAGGTGAGACG. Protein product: CASSRTGGSGET. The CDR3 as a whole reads CASSRTGGSGETQYF.

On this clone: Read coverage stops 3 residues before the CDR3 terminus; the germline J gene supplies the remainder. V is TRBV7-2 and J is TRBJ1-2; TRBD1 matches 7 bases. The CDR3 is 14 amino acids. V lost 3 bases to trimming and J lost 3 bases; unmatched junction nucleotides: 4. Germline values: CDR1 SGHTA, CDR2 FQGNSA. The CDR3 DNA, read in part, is TGTGCCAGCAGCTTGACAGGGTCATACTATGGC. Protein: CASSLTGSYYG. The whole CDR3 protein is CASSLTGSYYGYTF.

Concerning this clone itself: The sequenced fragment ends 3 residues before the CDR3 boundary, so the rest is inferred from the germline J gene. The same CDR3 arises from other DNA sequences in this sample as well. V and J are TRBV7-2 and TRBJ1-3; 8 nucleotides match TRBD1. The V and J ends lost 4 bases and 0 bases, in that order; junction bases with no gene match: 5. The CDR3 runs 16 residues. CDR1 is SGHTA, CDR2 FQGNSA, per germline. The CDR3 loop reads CASSSATGGSGNTIYF. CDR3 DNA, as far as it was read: TGTGCCAGCAGCTCAGCAACAGGGGGCTCTGGAAACACC.

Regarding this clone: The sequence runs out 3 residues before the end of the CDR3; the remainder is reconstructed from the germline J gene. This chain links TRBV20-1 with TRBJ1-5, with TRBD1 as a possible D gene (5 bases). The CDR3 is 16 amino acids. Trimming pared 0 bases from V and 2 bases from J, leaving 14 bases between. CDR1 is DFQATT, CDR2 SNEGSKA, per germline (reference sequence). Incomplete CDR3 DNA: TGCAGTGCTAGAGACGGCGGGGGTGCGCGCAATCAGCCC. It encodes CSARDGGGARNQP. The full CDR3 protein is CSARDGGGARNQPQHF.

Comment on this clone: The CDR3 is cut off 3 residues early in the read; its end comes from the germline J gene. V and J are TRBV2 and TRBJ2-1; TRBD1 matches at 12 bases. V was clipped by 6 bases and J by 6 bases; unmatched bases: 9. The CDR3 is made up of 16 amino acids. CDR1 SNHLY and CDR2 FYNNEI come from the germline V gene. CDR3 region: CASSPGTGGQTNEQFF. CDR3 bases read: TGTGCCAGCAGCCCCGGGACAGGGGGCCAAACCAATGAG.

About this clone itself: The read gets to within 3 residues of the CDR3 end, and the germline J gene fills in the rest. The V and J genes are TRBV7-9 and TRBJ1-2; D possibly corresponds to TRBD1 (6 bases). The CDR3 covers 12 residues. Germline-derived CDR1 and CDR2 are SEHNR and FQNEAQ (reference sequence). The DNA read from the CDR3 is TGTGCCAGCAACAGGGCGGAATCCGAC. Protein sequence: CASNRAESD. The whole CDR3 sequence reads CASNRAESDYTF.

The CDR3 bases that were read are TGCAGTGCTAGCGGGACTAACTACGAG. As protein: CSASGTNYE. The entire CDR3 protein is CSASGTNYEQYF. The rearrangement joins TRBV20-1 to TRBJ2-7; 7 nucleotides match TRBD2. Read coverage stops 3 residues before the CDR3 terminus; the germline J gene supplies the remainder. The junction had 2 bases not matched to a gene; V was cut back by 3 bases and J by 3 bases. Germline V gene data show CDR1 as DFQATT and CDR2 as SNEGSKA (reference sequence). This CDR3 has 12 residues.